These 11 T cell receptor beta chains originate from one sample sequenced in a study of identical twins. TCRdb passed the 5' RACE reads through MiXCR, listing each CDR3 protein once. Of a few hundred thousand distinct CDR3 sequences in the sample, about 8.9% were seen once. The data also belong to a second study, concerning yellow fever vaccine responses in identical twins.

Material: CD8+ T cells sorted from blood. Receptor source: a woman between 18 and 29 years old in good health.

The CDR3 protein is CASSPGLAGGDEQYF. DNA for the CDR3: TGTGCCAGCAGCCCGGGACTAGCGGGAGGGGACGAGCAGTACTTC. The chain combines TRBV14 with TRBJ2-7; 16 bases agree with TRBD2. The V gene end was trimmed by 4 bases and the J gene end by 5 bases; junction bases not matched to a gene: 2. CDR1 is SGHDN, CDR2 FVKESK, per germline. This CDR3 region has 15 residues.

This clonotype was seen a few times. V gene TRBV15 combines with J gene TRBJ2-3, with D possibly called TRBD1 or TRBD2 (5 bases each). The CDR3 sequence is 14 residues long. The germline V gene has CDR1 LNHNV and CDR2 YYDKDF (reference sequence). The ends were cut back, 1 base at V and 6 bases at J, with 11 bases in the middle. Written as DNA, the CDR3 is TGTGCCACCAGCAGAGCCGGGGCCGGGGATACGCAGTATTTT. Amino acid sequence: CATSRAGAGDTQYF. The variable domain in full, with the rest retrieved from reference TRBV15 and TRBJ2-3, is DAMVIQNPRYQVTQFGKPVTLSCSQTLNHNVMYWYQQKSSQAPKLLFHYYDKDFNNEADTPDNFQSRRPNTSFCFLDIRSPGLGDTAMYLCATSRAGAGDTQYFGPGTRLTVL.

The sample holds a few counts of this clonotype. J is TRBJ2-7 and V is TRBV7-9; 7 bases match TRBD1. V was pared by 5 bases and J by 4 bases, with 11 bases of the junction left unmatched. The CDR3 is 15 amino acids. Per the germline V gene, CDR1 is SEHNR and CDR2 is FQNEAQ (reference sequence). The CDR3 DNA is TGTGCCAGCAGCCTCGGGACAGACCTCGAGTACGAGCAGTACTTC. It codes for CASSLGTDLEYEQYF.

This clonotype was counted ten times or more. J is TRBJ2-3 and V is TRBV25-1, with D possibly TRBD2 on 6 matching bases. The V end lost 3 bases, the J end lost 2 bases, and 21 bases lay between the germline ends. Germline values: CDR1 MGHDK, CDR2 SYGVNS. The CDR3 covers 18 residues. The CDR3 coding sequence is TGTGCCAGCAGTGATCCCTTGGGCTGGGGCGGGGACACAGATACGCAGTATTTT. This translates into CASSDPLGWGGDTDTQYF.

In its sample, this clonotype was seen a few times. V usage is TRBV11-2 and J usage is TRBJ2-7, with D tentatively TRBD1 (6 bases). Trimming cost V 6 bases and J 4 bases, with 16 bases left between them. The CDR3 is made up of 14 amino acids. Per the germline V gene, CDR1 is SGHAT and CDR2 is FQNNGV. The CDR3 spells CASRMRGGFYEQYF. As DNA, the CDR3 is TGTGCCAGCAGAATGAGAGGGGGTTTTTACGAGCAGTACTTC.

The gene calls are TRBV11-1 and TRBJ2-2; 15 nucleotides agree with TRBD2. Germline-derived CDR1 and CDR2 are SGHAT and FQDESV (reference sequence). With 7 bases clipped from V and 6 bases from J, the junction kept 15 bases outside the gene matches. This CDR3 comprises 19 residues. The CDR3 DNA follows: TGTGCCAGCATTCCCCTTGAAGGACTAGCGGGAGGGCCACCCGGGGAGCTGTTTTTT. This sequence encodes CASIPLEGLAGGPPGELFF.

This clonotype appeared many times. This chain connects TRBV12-3 or TRBV12-4 to TRBJ2-1, with D unresolved. CDR3 length: 14 residues. Trimming removed 3 bases at V and 8 bases at J, with 14 bases between. The CDR3 region is CASSFGVWLDEQFF. CDR3 sequence (DNA): TGTGCCAGCAGTTTTGGCGTCTGGTTAGATGAGCAGTTCTTC.

Ten or more counts support this clonotype. This rearrangement joins TRBV11-2 to TRBJ2-3; D uncertain. Germline V gene sequence: CDR1 SGHAT, CDR2 FQNNGV. This CDR3 comprises 14 residues. V was cut by 1 base and J by 6 bases, with 11 bases left in between. CDR3 DNA: TGTGCCAGCAGCTTAGTACGAGCTGTCGATACGCAGTATTTT. It codes for CASSLVRAVDTQYF.

The J gene is TRBJ1-6, the V gene TRBV4-3; D is perhaps TRBD1 (5 bases). Germline V CDR1 and CDR2: LGHNA, YSLEER. Between the trimmed V and J ends, which lost 5 bases and 3 bases, there was a span of 11 bases. This CDR3 is built from 15 residues. In DNA form, the CDR3 reads TGCGCCAGCAGCAACTCGGGACTCTATAATTCACCCCTCCACTTT. Residues: CASSNSGLYNSPLHF.

This clonotype came up a few times. With a much larger clone just one base away, this may be a read error. The rearrangement joins TRBV7-3 to TRBJ2-3, with 11 bases identical to TRBD2. Per the germline V gene, CDR1 is SGHTA and CDR2 is FQGTGA. The CDR3 consists of 15 residues. V gave up 3 bases and J gave up 4 bases; unmatched junction bases: 3. CDR3 DNA: TGTGCCAGCAGCTTTAGCGGGGGGGCCGCAGATACGCAGTATTTT. Translating it yields CASSFSGGAADTQYF.

The rearrangement links TRBV9 to TRBJ2-2; TRBD2 is a possible D gene (6 bases). CDR3 length: 16 residues. Looked up from germline, CDR1 is SGDLS and CDR2 is YYNGEE. The V gene lost 4 bases and the J gene lost 6 bases, with 19 bases spanning the gap. The CDR3 DNA follows: TGTGCCAGCAGCCCTCATATAGGAGGGGATCCCGGGGAGCTGTTTTTT. Residues: CASSPHIGGDPGELFF.